This TCR beta chain was sequenced in a study of T cells in localized non-small cell lung cancer (dated by TCRdb to 2020 to 2022). About the study as a whole: The study analyzed T cell repertoires of approximately 240 early-stage NSCLC patients, comparing tumors and uninvolved tumor-adjacent lungs. All 250 or so NSCLC patients in the cohort were treatment-naive and had localized lung tumors that were resected. Of the NSCLC patients, roughly 130 were male and about 97 were female, and the mean age was approximately 66 years.

Here is what the overall study found, with its caveats: A median of around 50 of the top 100 tumor clones turned up in the paired uninvolved adjacent lung, and some 27 of those clones also ranked among the top 100 of that same adjacent lung. Since the design was exploratory, TCR variables were selected using unadjusted p-values with no false-discovery rate correction. Because multi-region tumor sequencing was not done, intratumor heterogeneity could not be ruled out. Uninvolved tumor-adjacent lung showed the highest T cell clonality, higher than tumor, which suggests more focused antigenic responses in the uninvolved tumor-adjacent lung. Higher blood T cell density associated with longer overall survival, while higher adjacent-lung clonality associated with shorter survival.

TCR beta CDR3 regions were sequenced from DNA using the immunoSEQ Assay. The original pipeline was this. T cell density was computed as TCR beta template counts normalized to usable DNA estimated by amplifying housekeeping genes. The preseqR package was used to estimate richness by extrapolating to 400,000 templates for PBMC samples and to 120,000 templates for tissue samples. Clonality was defined as one minus Pielou's evenness. Tissue-enriched TCRs were identified by differential abundance testing using productive amino-acid clonotypes, minimum total count 5 and alpha 0.1. Repertoire overlap between compartments was quantified with the Jaccard Index and Morisita Overlap Index. GLIPH grouped TCR beta CDR3s together with public tetramer-defined viral CDR3s, and a viral motif had to include at least three viral sequences and show V-gene enrichment. TCRdb took this table from immuneACCESS and kept in-frame rearrangements with V and J called. Such tables lack part of the clones; where checked against another copy, unresolved V genes explain under half of the gap, and the rest is unexplained. Clone size and the V and J calls come from that table; the DNA yielded D and trimming. The sample table lists roughly 39,000 clones, roughly 77% of them with a count of one. The top ten hold about 32% of the sample.

The CDR3 contains 14 residues, cysteine and phenylalanine counted. The retained sequence is limited to the CDR3, 42 bases, with the frame set at the first base. CDR1 and CDR2, per the germline V gene, are MNHEY and SVGAGI. V is reduced by 0 bases and J by 6 bases, leaving a spacing of 9 bases between them. At diagnosis, tumor, uninvolved tumor-adjacent lung and peripheral blood were collected and then preserved as a mix of FFPE and fresh-frozen material. For TCR repertoire profiling, blood samples were analyzed in the form of peripheral blood mononuclear cells. On this clone itself: This receptor's antigen is unknown. The input lacks base qualities; no much larger clone sits a single base away.

This chain is built from TRBV6-5 and TRBJ1-3; the D gene is perhaps TRBD1, on 6 matching bases. Sample: PBMCs, taken before any cancer treatment. The sequence derives from a woman aged 40-70 years with stage II squamous cell lung carcinoma. CDR3 sequence: CASSYSRTVNTIYF. The nucleotide sequence is given as TGTGCCAGCAGTTACTCGAGGACAGTAAACACCATATATTTT.